This is a list of T cell receptor beta chains from one sample in a study of human T cells and chemical hapten exposure. TCRdb ran MiXCR on the RACE reads and lists one entry per CDR3 protein. This sample has under 45,000 distinct CDR3 sequences, with over 9.5% found just once. The input for sequencing was whole blood, taken in connection with sensitization to the hapten diphenylcyclopropenone (DPC). The receptors here all came from a man younger than 40 with alopecia areata. Some clones in this sample may be carry-over from other donors' samples. Each CDR3 is given without its conserved first and last residue. The order of the fields is V gene, D gene, CDR3 protein. The D gene is left open where the match is weak.

v_gene: TRBV29-1; d_gene: TRBD1; CDR3aa: SYGQGNGYT
v_gene: TRBV9; d_gene: -; CDR3aa: ASSVEARTNTEAF
v_gene: TRBV28; d_gene: TRBD2; CDR3aa: ASSSVGGRAYNEQF
v_gene: TRBV28; d_gene: TRBD2; CDR3aa: ASSVSGRQYNEQF
v_gene: TRBV14; d_gene: -; CDR3aa: ASSQDHGISTDTQY
v_gene: TRBV3-1; d_gene: -; CDR3aa: ASSQDLQGGSTGELF
v_gene: TRBV11-2; d_gene: -; CDR3aa: ASSLWGRRAKNIQY
v_gene: TRBV7-6; d_gene: TRBD1; CDR3aa: ASREGGQGVFPLH
v_gene: TRBV30; d_gene: -; CDR3aa: AWSPWVEQF
v_gene: TRBV5-8; d_gene: -; CDR3aa: ASSLGPQGFYEQY
v_gene: TRBV7-3; d_gene: -; CDR3aa: ASSLTGPRDRHFSGANVLT
v_gene: TRBV7-8; d_gene: -; CDR3aa: ASSGQDTQY
v_gene: TRBV9; d_gene: TRBD2; CDR3aa: ASSAGTSGKYNEQF
v_gene: TRBV12-3/TRBV12-4; d_gene: -; CDR3aa: ASSLGPISYNEQF
v_gene: TRBV7-9; d_gene: -; CDR3aa: ASSLVVEQETQY
v_gene: TRBV3-1; d_gene: -; CDR3aa: ASSQDEGYETQY
v_gene: TRBV4-1; d_gene: TRBD2; CDR3aa: ASSQDQEAGGSDTQY
v_gene: TRBV4-3; d_gene: -; CDR3aa: ASSQGDTNQPQH
v_gene: TRBV20-1; d_gene: -; CDR3aa: SARTLYSNQPQH
v_gene: TRBV6-2/TRBV6-3; d_gene: TRBD2; CDR3aa: ASRLLAGNNEQF
v_gene: TRBV11-3; d_gene: TRBD1; CDR3aa: ASSHMSTGAGTYEQY
v_gene: TRBV20-1; d_gene: -; CDR3aa: SAKGRNQPQH
v_gene: TRBV5-8; d_gene: -; CDR3aa: ASSLVGSIDEQF
v_gene: TRBV11-2; d_gene: -; CDR3aa: ASSLRTHNEQF
v_gene: TRBV10-1; d_gene: -; CDR3aa: ASRAPQDYEQY
v_gene: TRBV19; d_gene: TRBD2; CDR3aa: ASRPYSGISYNEQF
v_gene: TRBV5-5; d_gene: TRBD1; CDR3aa: ASSRQGVSYNEQF
v_gene: TRBV9; d_gene: -; CDR3aa: ASTRMDSFLSGANVLT
v_gene: TRBV3-1; d_gene: -; CDR3aa: ASSQGFGDSPLH
v_gene: TRBV28; d_gene: TRBD2; CDR3aa: ASRLAGGQEQF
v_gene: TRBV27; d_gene: TRBD1; CDR3aa: ASRDTGGNYGYT